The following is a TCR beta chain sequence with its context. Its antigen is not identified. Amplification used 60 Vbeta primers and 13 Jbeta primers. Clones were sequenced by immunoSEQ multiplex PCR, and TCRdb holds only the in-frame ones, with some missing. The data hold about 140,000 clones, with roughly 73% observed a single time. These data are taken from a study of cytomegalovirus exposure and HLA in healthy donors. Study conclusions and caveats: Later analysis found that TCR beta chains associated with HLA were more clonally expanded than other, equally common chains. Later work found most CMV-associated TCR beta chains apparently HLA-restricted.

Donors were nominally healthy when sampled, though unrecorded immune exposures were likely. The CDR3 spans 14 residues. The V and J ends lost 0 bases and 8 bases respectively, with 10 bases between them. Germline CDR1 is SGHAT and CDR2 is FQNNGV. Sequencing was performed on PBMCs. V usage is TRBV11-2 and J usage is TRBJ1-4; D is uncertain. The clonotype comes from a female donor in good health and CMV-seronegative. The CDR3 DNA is TGTGCCAGCAGCTTAGAGGGCGGGTTAGAAAAACTGTTTTTT. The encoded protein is CASSLEGGLEKLFF.